This T cell receptor (beta chain) was sequenced during a study of T cells in localized non-small cell lung cancer. Study-level findings and limits: Across samples, adjacent lung featured a median roughly 60 of the top 100 tumor clones. Uninvolved nearby lung showed the greatest T cell clonality, exceeding that found in tumor. The study sequenced only one region of the tumor. As a result, intratumor heterogeneity could not be excluded and remains possible. Greater blood T cell density accompanied longer overall survival.

Repertoires were generated with immunoSEQ multiplex PCR, while TCRdb's copy carries only in-frame clones and drops some. The table records around 21,000 clones, roughly 89% of them present only once. From germline, CDR1 is SGDLS and CDR2 YYNGEE. Between the trimmed V and J ends, which lost 2 bases and 0 bases, there was a span of 13 bases. The CDR3 has 16 amino acids. Details on this clone: The antigen is not known.

The clonotype was recovered from a male donor older than 55 with stage I lung adenocarcinoma. The specimen was peripheral blood, collected before any cancer treatment. The V and J genes are TRBV9 and TRBJ2-3, with unresolved D. CDR3 loop: CASSVDSVGSTDTQYF. In nucleotides, the CDR3 is TGTGCCAGCAGCGTTGACTCTGTTGGGAGCACAGATACGCAGTATTTT.